The sequence of this T cell receptor (beta chain) was determined in a study of blood T cell repertoires in COVID-19. Study at large: Some COVID-19 samples were acute and others convalescent; all came from the United States, Italy and Spain. PBMCs, B-cell-depleted T cells, or T cells provided the cDNA or gDNA that made up the material.

The data were produced by immunoSEQ multiplex PCR, yet TCRdb's version contains in-frame clones alone and is incomplete. Counted here are about 200,000 clones, around 80% occurring once; the ten biggest clones make up around 2.8%. This clone was counted between two and nine times. The CDR3 runs 14 residues. Germline CDR1 and CDR2: SGHKS and YYEKEE (reference sequence). V lost 1 base and J lost 1, with 8 bases in between. The sequence was collected from a woman over 75 with active or convalescent COVID-19. J is TRBJ1-1 and V is TRBV5-5, with D unresolved. Sequencing was carried out using peripheral blood. CDR3 sequence reads: CASSLRQANTEAFF. CDR3 sequence (DNA): TGTGCCAGCAGCTTGAGGCAGGCGAACACTGAAGCTTTCTTT.